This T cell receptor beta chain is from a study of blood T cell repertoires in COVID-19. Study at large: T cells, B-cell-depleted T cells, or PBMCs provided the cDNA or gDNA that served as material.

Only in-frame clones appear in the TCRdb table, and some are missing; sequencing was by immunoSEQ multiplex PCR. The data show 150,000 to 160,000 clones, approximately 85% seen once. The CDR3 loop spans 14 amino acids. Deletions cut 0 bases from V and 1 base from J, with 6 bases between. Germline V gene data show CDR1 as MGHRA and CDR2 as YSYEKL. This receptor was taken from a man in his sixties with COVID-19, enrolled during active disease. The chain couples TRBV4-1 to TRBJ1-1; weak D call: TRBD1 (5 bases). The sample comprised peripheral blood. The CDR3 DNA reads TGCGCCAGCAGCCAAGATCAGGGGAACACTGAAGCTTTCTTT. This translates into CASSQDQGNTEAFF.